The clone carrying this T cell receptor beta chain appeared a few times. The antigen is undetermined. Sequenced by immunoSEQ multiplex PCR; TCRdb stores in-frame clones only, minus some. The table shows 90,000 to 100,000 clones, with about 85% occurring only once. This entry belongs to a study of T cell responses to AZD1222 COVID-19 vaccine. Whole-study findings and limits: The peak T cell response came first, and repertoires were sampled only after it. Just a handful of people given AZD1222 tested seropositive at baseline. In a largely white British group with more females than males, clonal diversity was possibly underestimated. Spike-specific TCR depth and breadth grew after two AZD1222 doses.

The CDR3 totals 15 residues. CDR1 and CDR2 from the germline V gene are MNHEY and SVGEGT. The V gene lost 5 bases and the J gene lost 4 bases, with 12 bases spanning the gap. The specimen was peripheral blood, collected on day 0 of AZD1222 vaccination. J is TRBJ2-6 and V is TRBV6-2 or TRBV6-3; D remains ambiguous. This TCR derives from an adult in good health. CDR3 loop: CASSLLGKGANVLTF. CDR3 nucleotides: TGTGCCAGCAGTCTCCTGGGGAAGGGGGCCAACGTCCTGACTTTC.